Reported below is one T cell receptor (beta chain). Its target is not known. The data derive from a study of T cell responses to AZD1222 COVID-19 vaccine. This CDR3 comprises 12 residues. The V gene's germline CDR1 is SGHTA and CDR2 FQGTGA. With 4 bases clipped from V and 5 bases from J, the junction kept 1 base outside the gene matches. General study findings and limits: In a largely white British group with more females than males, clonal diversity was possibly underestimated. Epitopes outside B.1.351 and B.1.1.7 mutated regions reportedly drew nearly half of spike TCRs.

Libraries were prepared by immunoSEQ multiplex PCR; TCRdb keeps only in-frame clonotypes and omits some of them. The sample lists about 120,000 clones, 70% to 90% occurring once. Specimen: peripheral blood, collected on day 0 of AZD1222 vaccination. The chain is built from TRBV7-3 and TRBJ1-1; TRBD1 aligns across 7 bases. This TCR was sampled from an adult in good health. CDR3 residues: CASSSGQTEAFF. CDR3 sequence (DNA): TGTGCCAGCAGCTCGGGACAGACTGAAGCTTTCTTT.